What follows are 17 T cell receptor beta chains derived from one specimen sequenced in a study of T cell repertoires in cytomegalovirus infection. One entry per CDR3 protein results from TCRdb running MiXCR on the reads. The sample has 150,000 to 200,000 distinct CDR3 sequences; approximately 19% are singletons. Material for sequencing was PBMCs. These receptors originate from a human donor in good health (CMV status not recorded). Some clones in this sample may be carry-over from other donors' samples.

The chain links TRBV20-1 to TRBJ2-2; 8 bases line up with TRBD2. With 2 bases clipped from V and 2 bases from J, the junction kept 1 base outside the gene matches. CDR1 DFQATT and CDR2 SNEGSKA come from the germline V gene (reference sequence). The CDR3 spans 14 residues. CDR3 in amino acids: CSARSGGNTGELFF. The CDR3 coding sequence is TGCAGTGCTAGAAGCGGGGGTAACACCGGGGAGCTGTTTTTT.

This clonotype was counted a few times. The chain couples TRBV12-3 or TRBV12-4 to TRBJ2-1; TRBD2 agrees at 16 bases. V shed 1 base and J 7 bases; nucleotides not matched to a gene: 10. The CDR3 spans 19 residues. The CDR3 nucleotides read TGTGCCAGCAGTTTAGTAGGGACTAGCGGGGGGGGATTTCGGAATGAGCAGTTCTTC. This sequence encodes CASSLVGTSGGGFRNEQFF.

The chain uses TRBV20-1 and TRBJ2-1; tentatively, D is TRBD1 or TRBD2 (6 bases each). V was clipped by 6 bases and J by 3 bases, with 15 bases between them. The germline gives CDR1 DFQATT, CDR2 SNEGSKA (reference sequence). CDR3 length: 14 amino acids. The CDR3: CSARGLAIYNEQFF. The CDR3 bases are TGCAGTGCCAGGGGCCTAGCGATCTACAATGAGCAGTTCTTC.

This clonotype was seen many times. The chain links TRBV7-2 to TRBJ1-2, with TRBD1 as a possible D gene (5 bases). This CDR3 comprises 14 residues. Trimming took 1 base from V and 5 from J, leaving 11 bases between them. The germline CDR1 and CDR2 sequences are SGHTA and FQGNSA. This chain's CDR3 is CASSLGGSYYGYTF. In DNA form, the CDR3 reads TGTGCCAGCAGCTTAGGGGGGAGCTATTATGGCTACACCTTC.

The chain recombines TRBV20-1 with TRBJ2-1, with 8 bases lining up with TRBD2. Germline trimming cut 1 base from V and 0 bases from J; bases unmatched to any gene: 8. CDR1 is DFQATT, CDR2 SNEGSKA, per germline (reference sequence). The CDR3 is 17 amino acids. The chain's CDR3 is CSARGGSGAFSYNEQFF. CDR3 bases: TGCAGTGCTAGAGGTGGTAGCGGGGCCTTCTCCTACAATGAGCAGTTCTTC.

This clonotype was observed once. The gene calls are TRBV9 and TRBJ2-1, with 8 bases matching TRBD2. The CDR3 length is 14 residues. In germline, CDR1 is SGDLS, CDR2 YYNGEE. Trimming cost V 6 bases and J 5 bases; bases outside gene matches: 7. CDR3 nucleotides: TGTGCCAGCACCCAGCGGGGGTATGACAATGAGCAGTTCTTC. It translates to CASTQRGYDNEQFF. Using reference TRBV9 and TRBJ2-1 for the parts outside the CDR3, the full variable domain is DSGVTQTPKHLITATGQRVTLRCSPRSGDLSVYWYQQSLDQGLQFLIQYYNGEERAKGNILERFSAQQFPDLHSELNLSSLELGDSALYFCASTQRGYDNEQFFGPGTRLTVL.

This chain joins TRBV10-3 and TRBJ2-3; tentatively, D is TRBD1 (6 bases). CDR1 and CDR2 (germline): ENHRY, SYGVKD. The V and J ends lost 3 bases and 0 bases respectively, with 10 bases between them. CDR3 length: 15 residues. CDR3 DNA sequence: TGTGCCATCAGTGATCCTACAGGGAGCACAGATACGCAGTATTTT. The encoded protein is CAISDPTGSTDTQYF.

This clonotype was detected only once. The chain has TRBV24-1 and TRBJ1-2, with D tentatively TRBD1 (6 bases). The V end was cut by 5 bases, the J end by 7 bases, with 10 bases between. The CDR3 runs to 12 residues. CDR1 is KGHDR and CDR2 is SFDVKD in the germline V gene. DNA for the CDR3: TGTGCCACCAGTGTACAGGGCCTTGGCTACACCTTC. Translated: CATSVQGLGYTF.

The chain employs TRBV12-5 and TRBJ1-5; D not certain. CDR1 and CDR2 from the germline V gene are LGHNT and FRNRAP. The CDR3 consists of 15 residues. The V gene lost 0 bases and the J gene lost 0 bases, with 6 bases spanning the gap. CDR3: CASGLVGGSNQPQHF. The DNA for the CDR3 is TGTGCTAGTGGTTTGGTAGGAGGTAGCAATCAGCCCCAGCATTTT. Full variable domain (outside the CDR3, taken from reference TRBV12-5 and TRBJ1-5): DARVTQTPRHKVTEMGQEVTMRCQPILGHNTVFWYRQTMMQGLELLAYFRNRAPLDDSGMPKDRFSAEMPDATLATLKIQPSEPRDSAVYFCASGLVGGSNQPQHFGDGTRLSIL.

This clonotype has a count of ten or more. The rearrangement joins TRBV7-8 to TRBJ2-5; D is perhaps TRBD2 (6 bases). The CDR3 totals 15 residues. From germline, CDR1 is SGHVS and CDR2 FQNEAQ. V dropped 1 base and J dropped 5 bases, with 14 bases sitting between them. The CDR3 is CASSLGMAGKETQYF. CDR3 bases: TGTGCCAGCAGCTTAGGCATGGCGGGGAAGGAGACCCAGTACTTC.

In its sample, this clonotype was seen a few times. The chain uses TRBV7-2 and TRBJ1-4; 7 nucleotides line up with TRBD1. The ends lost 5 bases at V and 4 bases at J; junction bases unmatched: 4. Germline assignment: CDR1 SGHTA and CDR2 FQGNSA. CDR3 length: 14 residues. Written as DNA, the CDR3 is TGTGCCAGCAGCCGGGACAGATATAATGAAAAACTGTTTTTT. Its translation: CASSRDRYNEKLFF.

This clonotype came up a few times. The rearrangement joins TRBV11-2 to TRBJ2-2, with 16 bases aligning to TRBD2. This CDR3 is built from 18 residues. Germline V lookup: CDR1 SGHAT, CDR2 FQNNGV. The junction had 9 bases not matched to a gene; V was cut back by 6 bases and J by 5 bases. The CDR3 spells CASRRPGLAGGRTGELFF. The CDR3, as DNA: TGTGCCAGCAGACGTCCGGGACTAGCGGGAGGGCGGACCGGGGAGCTGTTTTTT.

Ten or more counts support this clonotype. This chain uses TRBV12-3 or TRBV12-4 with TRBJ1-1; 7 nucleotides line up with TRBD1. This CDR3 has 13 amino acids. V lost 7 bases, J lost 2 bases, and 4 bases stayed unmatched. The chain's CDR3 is CASNRQGNTEAFF. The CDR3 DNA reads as TGTGCCAGCAATCGACAGGGAAACACTGAAGCTTTCTTT.

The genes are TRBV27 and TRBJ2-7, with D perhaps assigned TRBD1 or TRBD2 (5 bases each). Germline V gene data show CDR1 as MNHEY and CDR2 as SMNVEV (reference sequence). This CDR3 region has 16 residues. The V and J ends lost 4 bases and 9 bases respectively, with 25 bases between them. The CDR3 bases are TGTGCCAGCAGTTCCCACCGGGACGGCCGACAAAGTAGGCAGTACTTC. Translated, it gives CASSSHRDGRQSRQYF.

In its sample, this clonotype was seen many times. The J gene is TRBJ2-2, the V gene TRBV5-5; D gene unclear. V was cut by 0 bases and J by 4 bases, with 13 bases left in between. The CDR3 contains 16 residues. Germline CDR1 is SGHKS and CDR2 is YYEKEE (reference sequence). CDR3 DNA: TGTGCCAGCAGCTTGGAAGGTGGTCGCGGCACCGGGGAGCTGTTTTTT. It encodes CASSLEGGRGTGELFF.

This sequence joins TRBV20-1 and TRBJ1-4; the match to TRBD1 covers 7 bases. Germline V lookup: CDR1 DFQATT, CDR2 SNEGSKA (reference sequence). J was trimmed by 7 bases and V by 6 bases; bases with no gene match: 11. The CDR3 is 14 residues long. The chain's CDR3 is CSAQRTGRGEKLFF. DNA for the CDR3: TGCAGTGCCCAGAGGACAGGCCGAGGTGAAAAACTGTTTTTT.

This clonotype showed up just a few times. The CDR3 here is CSARDRPRASTDTQYF. The CDR3 DNA reads as TGCAGTGCTAGAGATCGCCCCCGAGCCAGCACAGATACGCAGTATTTT. J is TRBJ2-3 and V is TRBV20-1; D ambiguous. The V gene's germline CDR1 is DFQATT and CDR2 SNEGSKA (reference sequence). V lost 0 bases to trimming and J lost 0 bases, with 13 bases between them. The CDR3 totals 16 residues.